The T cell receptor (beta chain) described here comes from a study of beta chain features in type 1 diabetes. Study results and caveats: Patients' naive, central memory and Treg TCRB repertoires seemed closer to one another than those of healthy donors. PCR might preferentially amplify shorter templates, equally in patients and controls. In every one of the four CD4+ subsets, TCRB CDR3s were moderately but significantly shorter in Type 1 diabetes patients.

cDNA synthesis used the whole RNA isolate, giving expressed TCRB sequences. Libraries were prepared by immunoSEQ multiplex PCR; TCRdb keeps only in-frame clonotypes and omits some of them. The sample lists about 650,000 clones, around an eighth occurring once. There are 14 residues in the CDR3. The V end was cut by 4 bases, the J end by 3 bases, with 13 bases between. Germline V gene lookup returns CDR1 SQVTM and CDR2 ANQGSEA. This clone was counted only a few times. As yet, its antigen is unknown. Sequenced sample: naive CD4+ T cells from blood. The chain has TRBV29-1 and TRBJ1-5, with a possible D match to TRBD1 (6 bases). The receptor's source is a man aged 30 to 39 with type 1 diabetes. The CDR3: CSVAQGSNNQPQHF. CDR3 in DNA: TGCAGCGTTGCACAGGGAAGTAACAATCAGCCCCAGCATTTT.